A single sample is the source of the 16 T cell receptor beta chains below, sequenced in a study of T cell clusters in autoimmune cytopenias. Each sample's input was around 270 ng genomic DNA, 30,000 to 45,000 genome equivalents. Multiplex touch-down PCR amplified TRB using TRB-A and TRB-B pools in one tube. TCRdb reprocessed the multiplex PCR reads, keeping one entry per CDR3 protein, no DNA. Its table records thousands of distinct CDR3 sequences. Sequenced: peripheral blood. The origin of the receptors is a human donor with an autoimmune cytopenia or autoimmune hepatitis (not recorded which).

By frequency, this clonotype is medium-sized. The V and J genes are TRBV6-1 and TRBJ1-4; there is no DNA to check the TCRdb D call of TRBD1. CDR3 length equals 15 residues. CDR1 and CDR2 (germline): MNHNS, SASEGT. The CDR3 sequence is CASRRDREPNEKLFF.

The chain joins TRBV27 to TRBJ2-1; TCRdb picks TRBD1, but there is no DNA to check that call. The CDR3 is 16 residues long. Germline CDR1 reads MNHEY; CDR2 reads SMNVEV (reference sequence). CDR3: CASSAFPGTGEYEQFF.

The chain links TRBV7-2 to TRBJ2-2; the TRBD2 assignment by TCRdb is unverifiable without DNA. The V gene's germline CDR1 is SGHTA and CDR2 FQGNSA. The length of the CDR3 is 14 residues. The CDR3 reads CASSLDLVAGELFF.

This clonotype is deemed medium-sized by its frequency. The chain combines TRBV30 with TRBJ1-6. The CDR3 is 12 amino acids. Germline CDR1 and CDR2: GTSNPN and SVGIG (reference sequence). Here the CDR3 reads CAWSGSNSPLHF.

CDR3 residues: CASSLVAGATYEQYF. This chain uses TRBV5-5 with TRBJ2-7; without DNA, the TCRdb call of TRBD2 cannot be checked. This CDR3 comprises 15 residues. CDR1 and CDR2 from the germline V gene are SGHKS and YYEKEE (reference sequence).

This clonotype is classed as medium-sized by frequency. The chain has TRBV18 and TRBJ1-2; TCRdb gives TRBD1 as the D gene, but with no DNA this cannot be confirmed. From germline, CDR1 is KGHSH and CDR2 LQKENI. The CDR3 runs 13 residues. CDR3 sequence: CASSVQGDYGYTF.

Measured by frequency, this clonotype is medium-sized. The chain carries TRBV19 and TRBJ1-4; TCRdb reports TRBD1, a call that lacks DNA to check it against. The length of the CDR3 is 15 residues. CDR1 is LNHDA and CDR2 is SQIVND in the germline V gene (reference sequence). CDR3 residues: CASSIGGGRGEKLFF.

V is TRBV6-5 and J is TRBJ2-7; TCRdb's D gene call, TRBD1, goes unchecked for lack of DNA. The germline CDR1 and CDR2 sequences are MNHEY and SVGAGI. This CDR3 contains 15 residues. The CDR3 is CASSPRNRALYEQYF.

The gene calls are TRBV5-1 and TRBJ1-6; the D call from TCRdb, TRBD1, cannot be confirmed without DNA. CDR1 is SGHRS, CDR2 YFSETQ, per germline. The CDR3 runs 13 residues. This CDR3 reads CASSWGDSSPLHF.

The chain uses TRBV7-9 and TRBJ2-1; TCRdb outputs TRBD1, but without DNA this stays unchecked. The CDR3 is 13 amino acids. Germline lookup yields CDR1 SEHNR and CDR2 FQNEAQ (reference sequence). This chain's CDR3 is CASSLTQGYEQFF.

CDR3 in amino acids: CASSILTAGTIKANEQFF. The chain recombines TRBV19 with TRBJ2-1; TCRdb returns TRBD2, unconfirmable since there is no DNA. The CDR3 sequence is 18 residues long. The germline gives CDR1 LNHDA, CDR2 SQIVND (reference sequence).

The V call is TRBV6-4, the J call TRBJ1-4; absent DNA, TCRdb's TRBD1 call cannot be checked. This CDR3 region has 15 residues. Germline V gene sequence: CDR1 MRHNA, CDR2 SNTAGT. The CDR3 loop is CASRREGQGNEKLFF.

According to its frequency, this clonotype is medium-sized. J is TRBJ2-1 and V is TRBV12-3 or TRBV12-4. The CDR3 has 12 amino acids. CDR3 amino acids: CASGVARNEQFF.

This clonotype counts as medium-sized by frequency. The chain combines TRBV12-3 or TRBV12-4 with TRBJ2-3; TCRdb lists TRBD2, though no DNA is available to test this call. The CDR3 runs to 14 residues. The chain's CDR3 is CASSLGGRGDTQYF.

This CDR3 is CASSETGISYNEQFF. The chain carries TRBV12-3 or TRBV12-4 and TRBJ2-1; as DNA is missing, the TRBD1 call by TCRdb cannot be tested. The CDR3 is made up of 15 amino acids.

Measured by frequency, this clonotype is medium-sized. The chain combines TRBV19 with TRBJ2-2; TCRdb indicates TRBD1, and absent DNA this call remains unverified. This CDR3 region has 14 residues. Per the germline V gene, CDR1 is LNHDA and CDR2 is SQIVND (reference sequence). The CDR3 sequence is CASSRQGETGELFF.